This T cell receptor beta chain was sequenced during a study of chemoradiotherapy in HPV16-positive cancers. Some clones are missing from TCRdb's copy, which holds only in-frame ones; the method was immunoSEQ multiplex PCR. Of 25,000 to 40,000 clones in the sample, approximately 90% were seen once. CDR3 length equals 14 residues. Per the germline V gene, CDR1 is SSHAT and CDR2 is FNYEAQ (reference sequence). Repertoires were sampled repeatedly during chemoradiotherapy. Study-wide results and caveats: In HPV16-positive patients, HPV-responsive T-cell expansion tracked better recurrence-free survival.

A word on this clone: The antigen is unknown. At one end, the junction sequence differs from germline, possibly due to a read error.

The gene calls are TRBV7-7 and TRBJ1-4; D is perhaps TRBD1 (5 bases). Sequenced material: blood, taken from a patient who underwent chemoradiotherapy. The clonotype was recovered from a human donor with HPV-associated anogenital cancer. Here the CDR3 reads CASSRGLANEKLFF. The CDR3 coding sequence is TGTGCTAGCAGCCGGGGACTTGCTAATGAAAAACTGTTTTTT.